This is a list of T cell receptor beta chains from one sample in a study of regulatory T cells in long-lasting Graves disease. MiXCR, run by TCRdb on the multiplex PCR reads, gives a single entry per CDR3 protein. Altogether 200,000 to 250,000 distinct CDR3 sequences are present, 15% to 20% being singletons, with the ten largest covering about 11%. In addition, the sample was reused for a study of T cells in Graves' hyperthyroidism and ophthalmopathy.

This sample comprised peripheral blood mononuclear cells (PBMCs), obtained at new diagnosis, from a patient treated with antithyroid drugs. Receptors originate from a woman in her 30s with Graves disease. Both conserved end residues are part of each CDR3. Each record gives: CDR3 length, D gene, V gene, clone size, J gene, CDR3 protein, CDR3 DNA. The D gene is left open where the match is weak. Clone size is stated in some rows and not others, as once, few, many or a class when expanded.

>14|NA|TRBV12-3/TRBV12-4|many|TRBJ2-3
CASSSPRPTDTQYF
TGTGCCAGCAGTTCCCCTAGACCCACAGATACGCAGTATTTT
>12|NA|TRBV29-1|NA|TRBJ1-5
CSVETGDQPQHF
TGCAGCGTTGAAACCGGGGATCAGCCCCAGCATTTT
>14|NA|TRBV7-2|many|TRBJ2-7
CASSLAPSSYEQYF
TGTGCCAGCAGCTTAGCGCCCTCCTCCTACGAGCAGTACTTC
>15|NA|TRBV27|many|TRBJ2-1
CASSLGRGASNEQFF
TGTGCCAGCAGTTTGGGGCGGGGAGCCTCCAATGAGCAGTTCTTC
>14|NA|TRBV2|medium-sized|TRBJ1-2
CASSEDSGNYGYTF
TGTGCCAGCAGTGAGGACAGCGGAAACTATGGCTACACCTTC
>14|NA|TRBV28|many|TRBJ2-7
CASMRAGYLYEQYF
TGTGCCAGCATGCGGGCAGGGTATCTCTACGAGCAGTACTTC
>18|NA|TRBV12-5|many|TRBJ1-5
CASGLAPRQVPSLRPQHF
TGTGCTAGTGGTTTGGCCCCTCGACAGGTTCCGTCCCTTAGGCCCCAGCATTTT
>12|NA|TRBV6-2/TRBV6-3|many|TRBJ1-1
CASSSTGREAFF
TGTGCCAGCAGTTCAACGGGACGTGAAGCTTTCTTT
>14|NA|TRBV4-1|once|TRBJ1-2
CASSPLGVEGGYTF
TGCGCCAGCAGCCCCCTTGGGGTTGAGGGTGGCTACACCTTC
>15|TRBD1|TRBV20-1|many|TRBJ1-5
CSGQTDTGGNQPQHF
TGCAGTGGGCAGACCGACACAGGGGGCAATCAGCCCCAGCATTTT
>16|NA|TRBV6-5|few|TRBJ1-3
CASSYSSSPSGNTIYF
TGTGCCAGCAGTTACTCAAGTTCACCCTCTGGAAACACCATATATTTT
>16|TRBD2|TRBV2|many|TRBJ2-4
CASSERASGVANIQYF
TGTGCCAGCAGTGAAAGGGCTAGCGGGGTGGCAAACATTCAGTACTTC
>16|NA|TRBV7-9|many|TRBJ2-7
CASNLPLGPQSYEQYF
TGTGCCAGCAACTTACCTTTAGGTCCCCAATCCTACGAGCAGTACTTC
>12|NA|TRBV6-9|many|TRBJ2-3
CASSPRTDTQYF
TGCGCCAGCAGTCCCAGGACAGATACGCAGTATTTT
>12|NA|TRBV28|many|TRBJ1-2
CASRSGAYGYTF
TGTGCCAGCAGATCAGGGGCCTATGGCTACACCTTC
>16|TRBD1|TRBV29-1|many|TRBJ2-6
CSVGSTGSSGANVLTF
TGCAGCGTTGGGTCGACAGGGTCCTCTGGGGCCAACGTCCTGACTTTC
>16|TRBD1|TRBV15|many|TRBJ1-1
CATRAKTGTGNTEAFF
TGTGCCACCAGGGCAAAGACAGGGACCGGGAACACTGAAGCTTTCTTT
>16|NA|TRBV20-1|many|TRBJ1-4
CSASGLQGWTNEKLFF
TGCAGTGCTTCCGGGCTACAGGGATGGACTAATGAAAAACTGTTTTTT
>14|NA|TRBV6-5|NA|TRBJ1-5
CASSYRGAEQPQHF
TGTGCCAGCAGTTACAGGGGGGCAGAACAGCCCCAGCATTTT
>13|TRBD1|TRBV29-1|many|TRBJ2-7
CSVEVDRGWEQYF
TGCAGCGTTGAGGTGGACAGGGGATGGGAGCAGTACTTC
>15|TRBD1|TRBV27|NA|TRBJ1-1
CASSLRQGLNTEAFF
TGTGCCAGCAGTTTACGACAGGGCCTGAACACTGAAGCTTTCTTT
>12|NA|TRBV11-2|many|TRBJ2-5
CASSLGLETQYF
TGTGCCAGCAGCTTAGGTCTTGAGACCCAGTACTTC
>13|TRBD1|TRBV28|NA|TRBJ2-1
CASRDRPYNEQFF
TGTGCCAGCAGGGACAGGCCTTACAATGAGCAGTTCTTC
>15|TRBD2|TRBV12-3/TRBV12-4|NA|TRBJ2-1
CASTEGLAGVWEQFF
TGTGCCAGCACCGAAGGACTAGCGGGAGTATGGGAGCAGTTCTTC
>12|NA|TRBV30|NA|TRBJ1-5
CAIEAGGQPQHF
TGTGCAATCGAGGCGGGGGGACAGCCCCAGCATTTT
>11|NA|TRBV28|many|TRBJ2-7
CASRTPYEQYF
TGTGCCAGCAGGACACCCTACGAGCAGTACTTC
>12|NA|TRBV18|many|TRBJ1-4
CASSPAGEKLFF
TGTGCCAGCTCACCAGCAGGAGAAAAACTGTTTTTT
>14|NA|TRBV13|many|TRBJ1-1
CASRARELNTEAFF
TGTGCCAGCAGAGCGCGGGAATTGAACACTGAAGCTTTCTTT